These 32 T cell receptor beta chains came from one sample sequenced in a study of T cell changes during pregnancy in multiple sclerosis. Clones were sequenced by immunoSEQ multiplex PCR, and TCRdb holds only the in-frame ones, with some missing. The profile shows 40,000 or so clones, 80% to 95% of them singletons. Sequencing was performed on CD8+ T cells from peripheral blood mononuclear cells, taken in the first trimester of pregnancy. Every receptor here comes from a female donor with multiple sclerosis, enrolled in a pregnancy study.

The gene calls are TRBV6-5 and TRBJ1-2; a weak D match, TRBD1 (5 bases). Germline V gene sequence: CDR1 MNHEY, CDR2 SVGAGI. The CDR3 has 15 amino acids. Deletions cut 6 bases from V and 1 base from J, with 15 bases between. The CDR3 DNA reads as TGTGCCAGCAGCACGACAGCTACCGTTAACTATGGCTACACCTTC. This codes for CASSTTATVNYGYTF.

The chain joins TRBV19 to TRBJ1-2; 8 bases are a match to TRBD1. With V trimmed by 2 bases and J by 3 bases, 11 bases remained unmatched. Germline assignment: CDR1 LNHDA and CDR2 SQIVND (reference sequence). There are 17 residues in the CDR3. The CDR3 loop reads CASSIFQGASYYYGYTF. The CDR3 DNA sequence: TGTGCCAGTAGTATATTTCAGGGGGCTTCCTACTACTATGGCTACACCTTC. Complete variable domain (other parts from reference TRBV19 and TRBJ1-2): DGGITQSPKYLFRKEGQNVTLSCEQNLNHDAMYWYRQDPGQGLRLIYYSQIVNDFQKGDIAEGYSVSREKKESFPLTVTSAQKNPTAFYLCASSIFQGASYYYGYTFGSGTRLTVV.

The chain is built from TRBV11-2 and TRBJ2-7; the match to TRBD2 covers 9 bases. The CDR3 loop spans 16 amino acids. Losses at the gene ends were 5 bases for V and 5 bases for J; bases not matched to a gene: 13. Germline CDR1 SGHAT, CDR2 FQNNGV. CDR3 in DNA: TGTGCCAGCAGCCCGGATCTTAGCGGGAGTTCGGACGAGCAGTACTTC. Translated: CASSPDLSGSSDEQYF.

CDR3 residues: CASRMTSGRADTQYF. Here the CDR3 DNA reads TGCGCCAGCCGAATGACTAGCGGGAGAGCAGATACGCAGTATTTT. This chain connects TRBV10-2 to TRBJ2-3, with 12 bases aligning to TRBD2. Germline V gives CDR1 WSHSY, CDR2 SAAADI. The CDR3 runs 15 residues. Trimming cost V 8 bases and J 4 bases; bases outside gene matches: 7.

The chain links TRBV9 to TRBJ1-2; TRBD1 matches 7 bases. The germline V gene encodes CDR1 SGDLS and CDR2 YYNGEE. Unmatched junction bases numbered 12, after V lost 0 bases and J lost 7 bases. The CDR3 sequence is 16 residues long. CDR3 DNA: TGTGCCAGCAGCGTAGATAAGGTTGTAGGGGGCGGTGGCTACACCTTC. Its translation: CASSVDKVVGGGGYTF.

This sequence joins TRBV9 and TRBJ1-4, with a possible D match to TRBD1 (5 bases). V was trimmed by 0 bases and J by 6 bases, leaving 9 bases between them. The CDR3 length is 14 residues. Germline V lookup: CDR1 SGDLS, CDR2 YYNGEE. The CDR3 nucleotides read TGTGCCAGCAGCGTAGTGGGAGGGGATGAAAAACTGTTTTTT. Amino acids: CASSVVGGDEKLFF.

This clone came up a few times. The chain couples TRBV15 to TRBJ2-1; D is ambiguous. Trimming left V 0 bases short and J 6 bases short, with 9 bases between. Germline V gene lookup returns CDR1 LNHNV and CDR2 YYDKDF (reference sequence). CDR3 length: 14 residues. CDR3 amino acids: CATSRDRQANEQFF. Here the CDR3 DNA reads TGTGCCACCAGCAGAGATCGGCAGGCCAATGAGCAGTTCTTC. Full variable domain (rest looked up from reference TRBV15 and TRBJ2-1): DAMVIQNPRYQVTQFGKPVTLSCSQTLNHNVMYWYQQKSSQAPKLLFHYYDKDFNNEADTPDNFQSRRPNTSFCFLDIRSPGLGDTAMYLCATSRDRQANEQFFGPGTRLTVL.

CDR3 in amino acids: CASSLALYGLASFEQYF. CDR3 in DNA: TGTGCCAGCAGCTTAGCGCTATACGGACTAGCGTCTTTCGAGCAGTACTTC. V gene TRBV7-2 combines with J gene TRBJ2-7; 9 nucleotides agree with TRBD2. Trimming at V came to 0 bases and at J to 6 bases, leaving 12 bases not matched to a gene. This CDR3 spans 17 amino acids. Germline V gene lookup returns CDR1 SGHTA and CDR2 FQGNSA.

The chain employs TRBV27 and TRBJ1-5, with a tentative D call TRBD1 (5 bases). The V end lost 6 bases, the J end lost 1 base, and 10 bases lay between the germline ends. This CDR3 is built from 14 residues. The germline V gene encodes CDR1 MNHEY and CDR2 SMNVEV (reference sequence). This CDR3 reads CASRTQGSNQPQHF. CDR3 sequence (DNA): TGTGCCAGCAGGACTCAGGGAAGCAATCAGCCCCAGCATTTT.

This chain connects TRBV30 to TRBJ1-4; possibly TRBD1 for D (6 bases). V was pared by 1 base and J by 4 bases, with 13 bases between. CDR1 and CDR2 from the germline V gene are GTSNPN and SVGIG (reference sequence). This CDR3 has 15 amino acids. The CDR3 protein is CAWSATDSLNEKLFF. CDR3 nucleotide sequence: TGTGCCTGGAGTGCCACGGACAGCCTTAATGAAAAACTGTTTTTT.

The chain joins TRBV6-4 to TRBJ1-6; TRBD1 might be the D (5 bases). Trimming took 0 bases from V and 0 from J, leaving 12 bases between them. CDR1 and CDR2 (germline): MRHNA, SNTAGT. This CDR3 is 18 amino acids long. The CDR3 DNA sequence: TGTGCCAGCAGTGACTCCTTGACAGTTAGCTCCTATAATTCACCCCTCCACTTT. This gives the protein CASSDSLTVSSYNSPLHF.

J is TRBJ2-7 and V is TRBV7-2, with 7 nucleotides matching TRBD2. V was pared by 0 bases and J by 2 bases, with 4 bases of the junction left unmatched. Germline values: CDR1 SGHTA, CDR2 FQGNSA. This CDR3 has 15 residues. CDR3 protein: CASSLAPSGTYEQYF. CDR3 nucleotide sequence: TGTGCCAGCAGCTTAGCGCCTAGCGGCACCTACGAGCAGTACTTC.

The DNA for the CDR3 is TGTGCCAGCAGCGTAGACGGGGGGGCAGATACGCAGTATTTT. This translates into CASSVDGGADTQYF. The chain joins TRBV9 to TRBJ2-3, with 8 positions matching TRBD2. This CDR3 region has 14 residues. CDR1 and CDR2 (germline): SGDLS, YYNGEE. J was trimmed by 4 bases and V by 0 bases; bases with no gene match: 1.

The genes are TRBV6-1 and TRBJ2-2, with 9 bases fitting TRBD1. Germline CDR1 MNHNS, CDR2 SASEGT. V shed 7 bases and J 0 bases; nucleotides not matched to a gene: 3. The CDR3 is 15 residues long. For the CDR3, the DNA is TGTGCCAGCAAGGACAGGGGATCGAACACCGGGGAGCTGTTTTTT. Protein sequence: CASKDRGSNTGELFF.

The rearrangement links TRBV5-8 to TRBJ2-2; 7 positions agree with TRBD1. Germline values: CDR1 SGHTS, CDR2 YDEGEE. With 0 bases clipped from V and 8 bases from J, the junction kept 7 bases outside the gene matches. This CDR3 is built from 15 residues. CDR3 residues: CASSLATGLSGELFF. Here the CDR3 DNA reads TGTGCCAGCAGCTTGGCGACAGGGCTTTCGGGGGAGCTGTTTTTT.

The V and J genes are TRBV2 and TRBJ2-3; weak D call: TRBD1 (6 bases). Germline CDR1 is SNHLY and CDR2 is FYNNEI. This CDR3 is built from 15 residues. The V end was cut by 3 bases, the J end by 0 bases, with 10 bases between. Written as DNA, the CDR3 is TGTGCCAGCAGTGATTACAGGGCTAGCACAGATACGCAGTATTTT. Translating it yields CASSDYRASTDTQYF.

J is TRBJ2-5 and V is TRBV27, with D unresolved. The J call may not be correct, given that the DNA end is closer to TRBJ2-7. In germline, CDR1 is MNHEY, CDR2 SMNVEV (reference sequence). This CDR3 has 12 residues. CDR3 sequence: CASSLNLYEQYF. In nucleotides, the CDR3 is TGTGCCAGCAGTCTCAACCTCTACGAGCAGTACTTC.

The V gene is TRBV7-3, the J gene TRBJ2-2; 7 nucleotides agree with TRBD1. The CDR3 consists of 16 residues. Germline CDR1 and CDR2: SGHTA and FQGTGA. V shed 3 bases, J shed 4 bases, and the junction held 8 bases outside the gene matches. Here the CDR3 reads CASSFQGQLATGELFF. CDR3 nucleotide sequence: TGTGCCAGCAGCTTCCAGGGACAGCTCGCCACCGGGGAGCTGTTTTTT.

This clone has only a few counts. The V call is TRBV27, the J call TRBJ1-5; D might be TRBD1 (5 bases). V lost 8 bases and J 5 bases, leaving 7 bases between the germline ends. CDR1 MNHEY and CDR2 SMNVEV come from the germline V gene (reference sequence). The CDR3 has 11 residues. CDR3: CASGTYQPQHF. The CDR3 DNA reads TGTGCCAGCGGGACTTATCAGCCCCAGCATTTT.

The chain carries TRBV7-2 and TRBJ2-7; D might be TRBD2 (7 bases). This CDR3 is 14 amino acids long. V lost 1 base, J lost 5 bases, and 12 bases lay in between. Germline V gene sequence: CDR1 SGHTA, CDR2 FQGNSA. The CDR3 DNA reads TGTGCCAGCAGCTTAGTGGGGGGGCCTGACGAGCAGTACTTC. Translated, it gives CASSLVGGPDEQYF.

The V gene is TRBV7-3, the J gene TRBJ2-1; 15 nucleotides match TRBD2. The V gene's germline CDR1 is SGHTA and CDR2 FQGTGA. The CDR3 is made up of 18 amino acids. After removal of 2 bases from V and 4 bases from J, the junction contained 6 bases not matched to a gene. In DNA, the CDR3 is TGTGCCAGCAGCTTAGAAGGGACTAGCGGGGGGCCATACAATGAGCAGTTCTTC. Protein product: CASSLEGTSGGPYNEQFF.

V gene TRBV27 combines with J gene TRBJ2-7; 8 positions agree with TRBD1. The junction had 3 bases not matched to a gene; V was cut back by 2 bases and J by 6 bases. The germline V gene has CDR1 MNHEY and CDR2 SMNVEV (reference sequence). The CDR3 runs 13 residues. CDR3 in amino acids: CASSLQGASEQYF. The DNA for the CDR3 is TGTGCCAGCAGTTTACAGGGGGCTAGCGAGCAGTACTTC.

This clone was observed once. The rearrangement links TRBV7-2 to TRBJ1-2; perhaps TRBD1 as D (6 bases). V was cut by 4 bases and J by 4 bases, with 16 bases left in between. Germline values: CDR1 SGHTA, CDR2 FQGNSA. The CDR3 covers 15 residues. The CDR3 reads CASSSGGGDPYGYTF. In DNA form, the CDR3 reads TGTGCCAGCAGCTCGGGGGGCGGGGACCCCTATGGCTACACCTTC.

This clone was picked up a small number of times. The chain joins TRBV4-3 to TRBJ2-6; 8 positions match TRBD1. The CDR3 is 17 amino acids. Germline V gives CDR1 LGHNA, CDR2 YSLEER. V gave up 5 bases and J gave up 2 bases; unmatched junction bases: 8. The CDR3 reads CASSMTGDLAGANVLTF. CDR3 coding DNA: TGCGCCAGCAGCATGACAGGGGATTTAGCTGGGGCCAACGTCCTGACTTTC.

This chain uses TRBV7-6 with TRBJ2-2; D perhaps matches TRBD1 (5 bases). The CDR3 loop spans 16 amino acids. V was pared by 2 bases and J by 6 bases, with 16 bases between. Germline V lookup: CDR1 SGHVS, CDR2 FNYEAQ. The CDR3 loop reads CASSLWAGLFSGELFF. CDR3 sequence (DNA): TGTGCCAGCAGCTTATGGGCAGGGTTGTTCTCCGGGGAGCTGTTTTTT. The full variable domain, with the rest looked up from reference TRBV7-6 and TRBJ2-2, is GAGVSQSPRYKVTKRGQDVALRCDPISGHVSLYWYRQALGQGPEFLTYFNYEAQQDKSGLPNDRFSAERPEGSISTLTIQRTEQRDSAMYRCASSLWAGLFSGELFFGEGSRLTVL.

The chain combines TRBV7-9 with TRBJ1-2; 7 bases align to TRBD1. J lost 3 bases, V lost 6 bases, and 7 bases had no gene match. Germline V gene lookup returns CDR1 SEHNR and CDR2 FQNEAQ (reference sequence). The CDR3 is 14 amino acids. This chain's CDR3 is CASSQTGTHYGYTF. The CDR3 DNA reads TGTGCCAGCAGTCAGACAGGGACCCACTATGGCTACACCTTC. Full variable domain (remainder filled in from reference TRBV7-9 and TRBJ1-2): DTGVSQNPRHKITKRGQNVTFRCDPISEHNRLYWYRQTLGQGPEFLTYFQNEAQLEKSRLLSDRFSAERPKGSFSTLEIQRTEQGDSAMYLCASSQTGTHYGYTFGSGTRLTVV.

The V gene is TRBV4-3, the J gene TRBJ2-2; D is possibly TRBD2 (7 bases). CDR1 LGHNA and CDR2 YSLEER come from the germline V gene. The V end lost 5 bases, the J end lost 3 bases, and 19 bases lay between the germline ends. CDR3 length equals 17 residues. The CDR3 loop is CASSYEPLGGDTGELFF. In nucleotides, the CDR3 is TGCGCCAGCAGCTACGAACCGCTAGGGGGGGACACCGGGGAGCTGTTTTTT.

The chain links TRBV29-1 to TRBJ1-1, with no clear D. The CDR3 runs 12 residues. V was trimmed by 5 bases and J by 1 base, leaving 8 bases between them. Germline V CDR1 and CDR2: SQVTM, ANQGSEA. CDR3 DNA sequence: TGCAGCGTTAGGGAGGGGAACACTGAAGCTTTCTTT. This gives the protein CSVREGNTEAFF.

V and J are TRBV29-1 and TRBJ1-1; no clear D. V was cut by 6 bases and J by 4 bases, with 6 bases left in between. CDR3 length: 10 residues. Germline CDR1 reads SQVTM; CDR2 reads ANQGSEA. The CDR3 nucleotides read TGCAGCGTCGGGAGCACTGAAGCTTTCTTT. It encodes CSVGSTEAFF.

This clone occurred once. Other nucleotide sequences in the sample specify the same CDR3. The V call is TRBV6-5, the J call TRBJ1-2; no reliable D call. The CDR3 is made up of 13 amino acids. CDR1 and CDR2 from the germline V gene are MNHEY and SVGAGI. The V end was cut by 0 bases, the J end by 3 bases, with 5 bases between. CDR3 nucleotides: TGTGCCAGCAGTTACTCGCGTGACTATGGCTACACCTTC. Encoded protein: CASSYSRDYGYTF.

CDR3 DNA: TGTGCCAGTAGCCCGGGACAGGGGTATCAGCCCCAGCATTTT. Amino acids: CASSPGQGYQPQHF. V and J are TRBV19 and TRBJ1-5; 10 bases agree with TRBD1. Germline trimming cut 6 bases from V and 5 bases from J; bases unmatched to any gene: 4. Germline assignment: CDR1 LNHDA and CDR2 SQIVND (reference sequence). The CDR3 consists of 14 residues. Filled out from reference TRBV19 and TRBJ1-5, the complete variable domain reads DGGITQSPKYLFRKEGQNVTLSCEQNLNHDAMYWYRQDPGQGLRLIYYSQIVNDFQKGDIAEGYSVSREKKESFPLTVTSAQKNPTAFYLCASSPGQGYQPQHFGDGTRLSIL.

The chain has TRBV2 and TRBJ2-1; 10 bases map to TRBD2. V lost 4 bases to trimming and J lost 5 bases; unmatched junction nucleotides: 5. The CDR3 runs 15 residues. Germline V lookup: CDR1 SNHLY, CDR2 FYNNEI. CDR3 coding DNA: TGTGCCAGCAGTGGCCTAGCGGGGGTAGACAATGAGCAGTTCTTC. It yields the protein CASSGLAGVDNEQFF.